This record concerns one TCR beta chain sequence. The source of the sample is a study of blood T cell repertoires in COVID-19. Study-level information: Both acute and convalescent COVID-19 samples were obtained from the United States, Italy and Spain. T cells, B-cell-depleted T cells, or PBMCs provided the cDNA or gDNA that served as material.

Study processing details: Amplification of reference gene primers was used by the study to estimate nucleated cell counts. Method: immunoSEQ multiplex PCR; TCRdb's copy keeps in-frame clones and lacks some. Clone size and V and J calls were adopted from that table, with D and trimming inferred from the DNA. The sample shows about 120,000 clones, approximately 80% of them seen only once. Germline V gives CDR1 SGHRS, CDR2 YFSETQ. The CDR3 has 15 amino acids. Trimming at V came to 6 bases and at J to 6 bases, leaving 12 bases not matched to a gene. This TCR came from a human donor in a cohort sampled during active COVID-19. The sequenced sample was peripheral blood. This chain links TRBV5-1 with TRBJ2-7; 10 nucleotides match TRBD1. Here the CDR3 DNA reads TGCGCCAGCACGCCCAGGGGGACAGGGGACGGCGAGCAGTACTTC. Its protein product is CASTPRGTGDGEQYF.